This T cell receptor (beta chain) appears in the sequencing data of a study of early T cells in non-severe SARS-CoV-2 infection. Study-wide findings and caveats: VDJdb-based annotation leaned toward anti-spike CD8 responses and missed private and CD4 specificities.

This clonotype was detected a few times. Its antigen remains unidentified. The V and J ends lost 4 bases and 5 bases, in that order; junction bases with no gene match: 8. This CDR3 has 14 amino acids. Looked up from germline, CDR1 is SGHDT and CDR2 is YYEEEE. Unique molecular identifiers were added to individual cDNA molecules. A single record per CDR3 protein comes from TCRdb applying MiXCR to the 5' RACE reads. Here the sample spans 60,000 or so distinct CDR3 sequences, under 15% being singletons. The sample in question was whole blood, obtained at baseline. This clonotype was sampled from an adult who was a healthcare worker with PCR-confirmed SARS-CoV-2 infection or an uninfected control (not recorded which). The chain recombines TRBV5-6 with TRBJ2-5; 7 nucleotides match TRBD2. The CDR3 nucleotides read TGTGCCAGCAGCCCGGGGGGAGGGAGCGAGACCCAGTACTTC. As protein: CASSPGGGSETQYF. The full variable domain, its missing parts supplied by reference TRBV5-6 and TRBJ2-5, is DAGVTQSPTHLIKTRGQQVTLRCSPKSGHDTVSWYQQALGQGPQFIFQYYEEEERQRGNFPDRFSGHQFPNYSSELNVNALLLGDSALYLCASSPGGGSETQYFGPGTRLLVL.